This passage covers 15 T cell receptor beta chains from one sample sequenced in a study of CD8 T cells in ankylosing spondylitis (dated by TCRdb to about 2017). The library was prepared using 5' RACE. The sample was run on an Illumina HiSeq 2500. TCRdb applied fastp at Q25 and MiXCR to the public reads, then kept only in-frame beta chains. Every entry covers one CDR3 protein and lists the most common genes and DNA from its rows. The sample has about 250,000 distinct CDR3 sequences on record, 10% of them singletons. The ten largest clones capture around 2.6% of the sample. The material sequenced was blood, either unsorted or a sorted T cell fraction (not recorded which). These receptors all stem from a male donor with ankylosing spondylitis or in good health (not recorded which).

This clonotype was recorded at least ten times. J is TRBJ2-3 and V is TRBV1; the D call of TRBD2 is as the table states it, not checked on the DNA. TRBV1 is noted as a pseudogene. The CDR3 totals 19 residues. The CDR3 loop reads CTSSQSDEREPLVTDTQYF. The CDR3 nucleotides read TGCACCAGCAGCCAATCAGATGAGCGGGAGCCCCTGGTCACAGATACGCAGTATTTT.

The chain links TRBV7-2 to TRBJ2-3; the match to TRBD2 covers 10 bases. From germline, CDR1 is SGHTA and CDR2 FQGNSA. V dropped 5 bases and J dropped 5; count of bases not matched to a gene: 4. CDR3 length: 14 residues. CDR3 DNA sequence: TGTGCCAGCAGCCCTCGACTAGCGGGAGATACGCAGTATTTT. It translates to CASSPRLAGDTQYF.

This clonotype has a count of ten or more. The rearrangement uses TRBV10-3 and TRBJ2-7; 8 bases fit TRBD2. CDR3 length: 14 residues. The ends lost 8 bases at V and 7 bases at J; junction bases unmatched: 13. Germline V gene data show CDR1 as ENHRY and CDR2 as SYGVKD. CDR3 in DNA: TGTGCCATCGGTATGGAGCGGGAGTCGCGGGAGCAGTACTTC. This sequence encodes CAIGMERESREQYF.

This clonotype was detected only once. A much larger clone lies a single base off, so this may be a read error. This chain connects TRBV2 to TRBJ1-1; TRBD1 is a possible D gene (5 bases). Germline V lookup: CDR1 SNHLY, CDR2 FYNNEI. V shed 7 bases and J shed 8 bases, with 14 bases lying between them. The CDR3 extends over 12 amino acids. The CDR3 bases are TGTGCCAGCAACCAATCAGGGTCCGAAGCTTTCTTT. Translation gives CASNQSGSEAFF.

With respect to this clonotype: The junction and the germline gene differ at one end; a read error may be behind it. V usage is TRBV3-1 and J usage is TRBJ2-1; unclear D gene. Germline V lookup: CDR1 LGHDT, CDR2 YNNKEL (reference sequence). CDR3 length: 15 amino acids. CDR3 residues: CACSNSVQWNNEQFF. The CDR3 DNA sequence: TGTGCCTGCAGCAACTCGGTCCAATGGAACAATGAGCAGTTCTTC.

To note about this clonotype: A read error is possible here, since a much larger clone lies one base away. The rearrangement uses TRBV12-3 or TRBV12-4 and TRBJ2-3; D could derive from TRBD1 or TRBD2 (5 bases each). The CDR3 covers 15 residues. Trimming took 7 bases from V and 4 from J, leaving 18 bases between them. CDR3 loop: CASTGATEVPDTQYF. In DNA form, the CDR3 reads TGTGCCAGCACCGGGGCCACCGAGGTCCCAGATACGCAGTATTTT.

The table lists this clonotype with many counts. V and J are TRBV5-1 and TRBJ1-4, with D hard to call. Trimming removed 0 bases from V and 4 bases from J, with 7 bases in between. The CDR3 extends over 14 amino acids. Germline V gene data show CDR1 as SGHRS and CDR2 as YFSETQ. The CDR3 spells CASSLDSRNEKLFF. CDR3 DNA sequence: TGCGCCAGCAGCTTGGACAGCCGTAATGAAAAACTGTTTTTT.

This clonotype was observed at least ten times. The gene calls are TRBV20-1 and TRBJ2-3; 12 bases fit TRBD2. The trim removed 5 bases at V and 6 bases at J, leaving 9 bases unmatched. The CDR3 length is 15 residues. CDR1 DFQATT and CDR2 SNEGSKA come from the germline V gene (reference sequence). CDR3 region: CSALGLAGHFDTQYF. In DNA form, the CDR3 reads TGCAGTGCTTTAGGACTAGCGGGACATTTCGATACGCAGTATTTT.

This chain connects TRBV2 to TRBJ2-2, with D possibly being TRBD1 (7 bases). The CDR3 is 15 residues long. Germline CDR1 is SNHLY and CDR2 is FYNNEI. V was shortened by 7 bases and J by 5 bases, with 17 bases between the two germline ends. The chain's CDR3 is CASIAGRGDTGELFF. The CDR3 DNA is TGTGCCAGCATCGCGGGCAGGGGGGATACCGGGGAGCTGTTTTTT.

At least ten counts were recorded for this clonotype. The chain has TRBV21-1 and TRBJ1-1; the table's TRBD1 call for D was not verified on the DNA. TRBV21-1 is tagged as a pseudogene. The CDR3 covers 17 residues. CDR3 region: CASRTPLGGIEDTEAFF. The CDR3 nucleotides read TGTGCCAGCAGAACCCCCCTGGGGGGGATTGAGGACACTGAAGCTTTCTTT.

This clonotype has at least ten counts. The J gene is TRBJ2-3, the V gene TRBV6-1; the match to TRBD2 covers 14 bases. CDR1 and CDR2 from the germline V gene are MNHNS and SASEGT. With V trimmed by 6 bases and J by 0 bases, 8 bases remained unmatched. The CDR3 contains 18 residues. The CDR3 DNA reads TGTGCCAGCAGCGGTGGACTAGCGGGAGGTTTGAGCACAGATACGCAGTATTTT. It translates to CASSGGLAGGLSTDTQYF.

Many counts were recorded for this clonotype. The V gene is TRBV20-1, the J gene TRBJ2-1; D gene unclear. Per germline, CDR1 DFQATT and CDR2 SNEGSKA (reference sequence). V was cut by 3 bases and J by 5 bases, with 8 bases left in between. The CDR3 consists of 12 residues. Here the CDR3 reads CSASKGNNEQFF. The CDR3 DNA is TGCAGTGCTAGTAAAGGTAACAATGAGCAGTTCTTC.

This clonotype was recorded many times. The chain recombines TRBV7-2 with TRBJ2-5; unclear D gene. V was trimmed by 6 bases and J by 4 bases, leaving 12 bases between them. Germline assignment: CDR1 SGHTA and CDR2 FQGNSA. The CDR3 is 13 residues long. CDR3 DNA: TGTGCCAGCAGTTTCTGGAGTGGAGAGACCCAGTACTTC. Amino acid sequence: CASSFWSGETQYF.

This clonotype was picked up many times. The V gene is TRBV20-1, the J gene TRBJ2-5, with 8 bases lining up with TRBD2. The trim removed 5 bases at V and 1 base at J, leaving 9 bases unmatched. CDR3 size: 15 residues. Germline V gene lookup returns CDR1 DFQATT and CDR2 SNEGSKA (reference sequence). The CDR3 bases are TGCAGTGCTGGATCCGGGACTAGTTCCCAAGAGACCCAGTACTTC. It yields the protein CSAGSGTSSQETQYF.

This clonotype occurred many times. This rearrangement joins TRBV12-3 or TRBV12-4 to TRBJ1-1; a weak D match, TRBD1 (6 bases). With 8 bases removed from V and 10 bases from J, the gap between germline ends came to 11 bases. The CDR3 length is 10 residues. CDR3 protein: CASWQGRAFF. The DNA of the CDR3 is TGTGCCAGCTGGCAGGGGAGAGCTTTCTTT.